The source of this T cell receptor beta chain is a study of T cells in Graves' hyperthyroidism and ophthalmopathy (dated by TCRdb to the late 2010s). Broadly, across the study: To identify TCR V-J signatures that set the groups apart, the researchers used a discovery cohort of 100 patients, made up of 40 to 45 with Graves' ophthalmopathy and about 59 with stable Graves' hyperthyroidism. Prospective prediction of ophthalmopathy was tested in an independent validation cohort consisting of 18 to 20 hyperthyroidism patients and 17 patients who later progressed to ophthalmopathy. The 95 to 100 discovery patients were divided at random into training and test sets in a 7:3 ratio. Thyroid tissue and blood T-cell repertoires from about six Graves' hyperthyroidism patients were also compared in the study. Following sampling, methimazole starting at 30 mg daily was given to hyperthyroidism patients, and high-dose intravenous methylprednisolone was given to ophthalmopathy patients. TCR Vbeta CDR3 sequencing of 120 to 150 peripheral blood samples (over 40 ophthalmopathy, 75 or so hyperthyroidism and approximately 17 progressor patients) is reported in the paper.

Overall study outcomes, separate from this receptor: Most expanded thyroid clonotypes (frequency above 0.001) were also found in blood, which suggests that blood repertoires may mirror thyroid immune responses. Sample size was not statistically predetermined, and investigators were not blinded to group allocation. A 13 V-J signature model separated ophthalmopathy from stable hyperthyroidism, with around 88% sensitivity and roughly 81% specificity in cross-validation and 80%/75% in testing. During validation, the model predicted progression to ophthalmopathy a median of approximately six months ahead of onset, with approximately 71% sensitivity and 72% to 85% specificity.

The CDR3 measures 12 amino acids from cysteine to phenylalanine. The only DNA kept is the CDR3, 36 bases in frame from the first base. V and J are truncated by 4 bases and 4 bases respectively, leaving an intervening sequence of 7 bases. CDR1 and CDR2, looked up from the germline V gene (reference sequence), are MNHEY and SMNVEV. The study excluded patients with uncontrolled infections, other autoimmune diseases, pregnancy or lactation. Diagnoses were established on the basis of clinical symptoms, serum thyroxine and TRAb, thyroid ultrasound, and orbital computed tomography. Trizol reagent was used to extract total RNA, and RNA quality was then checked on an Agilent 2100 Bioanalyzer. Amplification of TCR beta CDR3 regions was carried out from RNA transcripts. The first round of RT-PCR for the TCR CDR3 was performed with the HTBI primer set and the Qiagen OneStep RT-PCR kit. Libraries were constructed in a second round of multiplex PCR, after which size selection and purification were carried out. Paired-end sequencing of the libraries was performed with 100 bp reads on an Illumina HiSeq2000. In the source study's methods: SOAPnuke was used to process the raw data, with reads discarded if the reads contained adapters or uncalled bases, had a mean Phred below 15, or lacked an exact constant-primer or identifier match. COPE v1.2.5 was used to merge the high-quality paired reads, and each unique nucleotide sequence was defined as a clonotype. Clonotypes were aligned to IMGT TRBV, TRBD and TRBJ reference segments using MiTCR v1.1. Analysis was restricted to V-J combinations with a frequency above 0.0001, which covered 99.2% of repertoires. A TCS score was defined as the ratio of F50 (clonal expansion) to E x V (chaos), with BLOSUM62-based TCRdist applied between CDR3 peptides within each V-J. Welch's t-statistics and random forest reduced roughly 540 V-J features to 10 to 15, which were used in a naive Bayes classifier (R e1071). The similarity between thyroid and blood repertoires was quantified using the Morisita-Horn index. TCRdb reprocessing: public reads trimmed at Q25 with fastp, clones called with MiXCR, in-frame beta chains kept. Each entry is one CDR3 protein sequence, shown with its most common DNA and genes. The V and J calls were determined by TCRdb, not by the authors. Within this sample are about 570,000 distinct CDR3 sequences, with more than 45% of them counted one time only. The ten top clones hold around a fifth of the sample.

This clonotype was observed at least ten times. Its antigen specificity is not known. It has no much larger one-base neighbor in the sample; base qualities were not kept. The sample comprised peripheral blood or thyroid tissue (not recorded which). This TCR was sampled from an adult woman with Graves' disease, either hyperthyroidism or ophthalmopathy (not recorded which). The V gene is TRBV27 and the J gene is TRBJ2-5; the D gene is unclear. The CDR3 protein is CASSSGRETQYF. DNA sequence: TGTGCCAGCAGTTCAGGACGAGAGACCCAGTACTTC.